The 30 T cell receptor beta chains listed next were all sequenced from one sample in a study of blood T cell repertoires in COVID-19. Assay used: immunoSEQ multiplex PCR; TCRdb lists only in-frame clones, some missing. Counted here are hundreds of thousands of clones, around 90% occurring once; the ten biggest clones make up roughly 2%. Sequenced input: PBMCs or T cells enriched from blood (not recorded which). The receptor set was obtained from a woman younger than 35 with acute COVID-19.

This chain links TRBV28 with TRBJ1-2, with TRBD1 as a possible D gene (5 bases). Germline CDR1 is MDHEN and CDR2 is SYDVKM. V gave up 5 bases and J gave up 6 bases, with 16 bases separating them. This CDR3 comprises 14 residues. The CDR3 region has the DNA TGTGCCAGCAGTCACCTAAAGGGGTCCGATGGCTACACCTTC. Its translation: CASSHLKGSDGYTF.

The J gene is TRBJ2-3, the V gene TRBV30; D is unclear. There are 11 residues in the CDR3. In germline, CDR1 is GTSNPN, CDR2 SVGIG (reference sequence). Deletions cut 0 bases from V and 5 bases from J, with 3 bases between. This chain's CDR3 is CAWSVGDTQYF. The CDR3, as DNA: TGTGCCTGGAGTGTCGGAGATACGCAGTATTTT.

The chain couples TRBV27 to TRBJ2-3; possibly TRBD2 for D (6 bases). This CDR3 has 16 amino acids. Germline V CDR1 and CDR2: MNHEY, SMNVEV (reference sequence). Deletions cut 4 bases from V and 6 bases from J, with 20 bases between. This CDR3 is CASSSNRLGPGDTQYF. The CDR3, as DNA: TGTGCCAGCAGTTCCAACCGACTAGGCCCGGGGGATACGCAGTATTTT.

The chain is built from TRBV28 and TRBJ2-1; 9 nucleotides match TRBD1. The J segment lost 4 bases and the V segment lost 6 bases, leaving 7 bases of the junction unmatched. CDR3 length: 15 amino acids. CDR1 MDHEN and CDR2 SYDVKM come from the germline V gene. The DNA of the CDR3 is TGTGCCAGCAGCCCCGGGACAGGGTCTTACAATGAGCAGTTCTTC. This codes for CASSPGTGSYNEQFF.

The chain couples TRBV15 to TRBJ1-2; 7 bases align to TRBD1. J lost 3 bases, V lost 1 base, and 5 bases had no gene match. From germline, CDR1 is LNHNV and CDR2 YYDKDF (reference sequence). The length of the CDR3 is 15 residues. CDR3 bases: TGTGCCACCAGCAGAGGCCTAGACAGGGACTATGGCTACACCTTC. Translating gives CATSRGLDRDYGYTF.

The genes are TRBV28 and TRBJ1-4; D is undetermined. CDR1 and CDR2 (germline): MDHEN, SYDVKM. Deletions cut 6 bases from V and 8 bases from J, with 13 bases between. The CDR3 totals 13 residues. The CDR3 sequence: CASSKAGREKLFF. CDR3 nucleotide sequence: TGTGCCAGCAGCAAGGCAGGTCGGGAAAAACTGTTTTTT.

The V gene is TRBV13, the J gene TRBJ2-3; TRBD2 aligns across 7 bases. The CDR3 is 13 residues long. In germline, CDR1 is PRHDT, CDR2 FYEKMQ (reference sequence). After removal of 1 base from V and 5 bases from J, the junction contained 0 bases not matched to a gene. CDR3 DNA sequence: TGTGCCAGCAGCTTAGCGGGAGGAGATACGCAGTATTTT. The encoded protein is CASSLAGGDTQYF. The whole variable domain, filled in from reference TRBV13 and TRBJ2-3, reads AAGVIQSPRHLIKEKRETATLKCYPIPRHDTVYWYQQGPGQDPQFLISFYEKMQSDKGSIPDRFSAQQFSDYHSELNMSSLELGDSALYFCASSLAGGDTQYFGPGTRLTVL.

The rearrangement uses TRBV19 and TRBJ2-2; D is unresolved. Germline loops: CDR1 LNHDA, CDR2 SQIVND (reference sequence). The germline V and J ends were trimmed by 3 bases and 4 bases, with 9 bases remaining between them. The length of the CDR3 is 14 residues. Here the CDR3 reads CASSIYHSTGELFF. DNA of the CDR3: TGTGCCAGTAGTATCTACCATTCCACCGGGGAGCTGTTTTTT.

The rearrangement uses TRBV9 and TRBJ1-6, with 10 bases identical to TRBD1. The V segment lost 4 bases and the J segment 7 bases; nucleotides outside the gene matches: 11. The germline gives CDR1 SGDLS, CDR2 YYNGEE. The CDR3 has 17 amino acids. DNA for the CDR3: TGTGCCAGCAGCCCAAAGGGACAGGGGCAGGAAAATTCACCCCTCCACTTT. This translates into CASSPKGQGQENSPLHF. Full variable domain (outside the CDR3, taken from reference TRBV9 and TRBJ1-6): DSGVTQTPKHLITATGQRVTLRCSPRSGDLSVYWYQQSLDQGLQFLIQYYNGEERAKGNILERFSAQQFPDLHSELNLSSLELGDSALYFCASSPKGQGQENSPLHFGNGTRLTVT.

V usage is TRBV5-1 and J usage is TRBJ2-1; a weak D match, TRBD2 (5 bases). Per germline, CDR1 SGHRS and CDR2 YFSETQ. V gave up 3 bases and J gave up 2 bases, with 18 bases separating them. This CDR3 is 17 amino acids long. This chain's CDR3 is CASSSRSGSPTYNEQFF. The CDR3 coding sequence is TGCGCCAGCAGCTCTAGATCGGGATCGCCGACCTACAATGAGCAGTTCTTC.

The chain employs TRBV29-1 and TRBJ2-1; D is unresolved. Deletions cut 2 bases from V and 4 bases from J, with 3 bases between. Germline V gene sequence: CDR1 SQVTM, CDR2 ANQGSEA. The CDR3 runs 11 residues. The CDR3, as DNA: TGCAGCGTTGAACTTTACAATGAGCAGTTCTTC. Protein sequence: CSVELYNEQFF.

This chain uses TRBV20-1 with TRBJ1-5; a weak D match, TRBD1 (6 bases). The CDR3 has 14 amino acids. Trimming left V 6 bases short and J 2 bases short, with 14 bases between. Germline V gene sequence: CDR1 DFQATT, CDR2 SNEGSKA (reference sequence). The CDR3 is CSASRGSGNQPQHF. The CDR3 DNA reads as TGCAGTGCCAGTAGGGGGTCAGGCAATCAGCCCCAGCATTTT.

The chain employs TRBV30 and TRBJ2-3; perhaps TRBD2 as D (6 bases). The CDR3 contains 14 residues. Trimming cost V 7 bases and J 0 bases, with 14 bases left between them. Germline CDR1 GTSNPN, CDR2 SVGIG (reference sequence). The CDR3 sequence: CAFKQGGSTDTQYF. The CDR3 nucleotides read TGTGCCTTCAAGCAGGGAGGAAGCACAGATACGCAGTATTTT.

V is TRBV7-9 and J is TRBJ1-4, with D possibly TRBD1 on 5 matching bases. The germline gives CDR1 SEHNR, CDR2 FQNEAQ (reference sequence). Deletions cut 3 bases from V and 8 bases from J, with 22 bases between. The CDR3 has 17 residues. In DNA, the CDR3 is TGTGCCAGCAGCTTCCCAATCCGGCGGAGCAAGGGGGAAAAACTGTTTTTT. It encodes CASSFPIRRSKGEKLFF. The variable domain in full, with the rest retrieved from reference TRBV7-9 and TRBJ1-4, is DTGVSQNPRHKITKRGQNVTFRCDPISEHNRLYWYRQTLGQGPEFLTYFQNEAQLEKSRLLSDRFSAERPKGSFSTLEIQRTEQGDSAMYLCASSFPIRRSKGEKLFFGSGTQLSVL.

CDR3 residues: CASSTGQGADGNTIYF. The CDR3 DNA follows: TGTGCCAGCTCAACGGGACAGGGCGCCGACGGAAACACCATATATTTT. The chain combines TRBV18 with TRBJ1-3; 9 nucleotides match TRBD1. The ends lost 5 bases at V and 4 bases at J; junction bases unmatched: 9. This CDR3 region has 16 residues. Germline V CDR1 and CDR2: KGHSH, LQKENI.

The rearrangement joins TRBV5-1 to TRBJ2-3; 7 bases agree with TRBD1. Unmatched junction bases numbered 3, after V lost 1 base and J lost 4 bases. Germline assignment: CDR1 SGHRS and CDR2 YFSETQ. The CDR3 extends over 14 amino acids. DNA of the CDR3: TGCGCCAGCAGCTTGCCCCAGGGGGCAGATACGCAGTATTTT. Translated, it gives CASSLPQGADTQYF.

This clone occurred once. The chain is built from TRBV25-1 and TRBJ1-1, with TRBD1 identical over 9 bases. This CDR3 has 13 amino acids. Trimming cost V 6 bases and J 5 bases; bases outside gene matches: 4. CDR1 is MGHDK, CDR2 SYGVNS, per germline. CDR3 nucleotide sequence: TGTGCCAGCAGGGCGACAGGGGGAACTGAAGCTTTCTTT. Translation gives CASRATGGTEAFF.

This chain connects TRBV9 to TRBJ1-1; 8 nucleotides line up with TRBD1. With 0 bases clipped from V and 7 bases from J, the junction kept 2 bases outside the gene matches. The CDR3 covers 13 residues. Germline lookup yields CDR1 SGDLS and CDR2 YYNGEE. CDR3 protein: CASSVDRGDEAFF. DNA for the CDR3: TGTGCCAGCAGCGTAGACAGGGGGGATGAAGCTTTCTTT.

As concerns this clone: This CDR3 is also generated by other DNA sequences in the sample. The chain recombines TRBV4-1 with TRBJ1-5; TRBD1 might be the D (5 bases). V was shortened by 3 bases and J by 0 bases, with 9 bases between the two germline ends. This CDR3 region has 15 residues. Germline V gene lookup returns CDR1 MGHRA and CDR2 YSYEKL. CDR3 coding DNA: TGCGCCAGCAGCCAGCTAGACAGTAGCAATCAGCCCCAGCATTTT. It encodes CASSQLDSSNQPQHF.

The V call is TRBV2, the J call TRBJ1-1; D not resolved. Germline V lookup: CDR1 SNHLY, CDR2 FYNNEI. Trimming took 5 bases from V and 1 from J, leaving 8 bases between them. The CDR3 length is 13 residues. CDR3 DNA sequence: TGTGCCAGCAGTCCTCTCCCGAACACTGAAGCTTTCTTT. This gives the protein CASSPLPNTEAFF.

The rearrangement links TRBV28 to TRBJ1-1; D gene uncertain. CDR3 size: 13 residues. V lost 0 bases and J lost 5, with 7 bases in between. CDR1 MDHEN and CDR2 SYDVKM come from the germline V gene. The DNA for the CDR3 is TGTGCCAGCAGTTTATGGGGAGAAACTGAAGCTTTCTTT. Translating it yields CASSLWGETEAFF. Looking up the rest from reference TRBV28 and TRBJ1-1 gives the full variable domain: DVKVTQSSRYLVKRTGEKVFLECVQDMDHENMFWYRQDPGLGLRLIYFSYDVKMKEKGDIPEGYSVSREKKERFSLILESASTNQTSMYLCASSLWGETEAFFGQGTRLTVV.

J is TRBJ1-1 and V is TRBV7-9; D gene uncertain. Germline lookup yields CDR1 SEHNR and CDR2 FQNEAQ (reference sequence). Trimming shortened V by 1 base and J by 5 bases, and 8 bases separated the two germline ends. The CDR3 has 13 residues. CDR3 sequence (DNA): TGTGCCAGCAGCTTAGATTCGAGAACTGAAGCTTTCTTT. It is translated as CASSLDSRTEAFF.

Here the CDR3 DNA reads TGTGCCAGCAGCCAAGTAACAGGGAAGTCTGGGGCCAACGTCCTGACTTTC. It is translated as CASSQVTGKSGANVLTF. The J gene is TRBJ2-6, the V gene TRBV3-1 (or the pseudogene TRBV3-2); tentatively, D is TRBD1 (6 bases). Germline CDR1 and CDR2: LGHDT and YNNKEL (reference sequence). V was shortened by 1 base and J by 1 base, with 11 bases between the two germline ends. CDR3 size: 17 residues.

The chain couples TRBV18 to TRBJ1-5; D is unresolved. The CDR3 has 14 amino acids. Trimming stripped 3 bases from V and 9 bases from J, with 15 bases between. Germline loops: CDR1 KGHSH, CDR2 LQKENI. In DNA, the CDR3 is TGTGCCAGCTCACCGCGCGGGGATAGCGGGCCCCAGCATTTT. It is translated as CASSPRGDSGPQHF.

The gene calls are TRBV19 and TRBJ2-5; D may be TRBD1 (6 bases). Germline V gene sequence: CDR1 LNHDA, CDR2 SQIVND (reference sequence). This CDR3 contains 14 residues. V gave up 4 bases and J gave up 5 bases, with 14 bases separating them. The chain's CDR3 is CASSTPGDGETQYF. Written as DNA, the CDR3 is TGTGCCAGTAGTACCCCAGGGGATGGGGAGACCCAGTACTTC.

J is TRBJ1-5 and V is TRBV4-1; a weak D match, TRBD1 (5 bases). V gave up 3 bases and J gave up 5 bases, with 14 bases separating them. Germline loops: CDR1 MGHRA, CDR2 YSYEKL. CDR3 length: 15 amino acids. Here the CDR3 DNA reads TGCGCCAGCAGCCAGGATGGACAAGTTTATCAGCCCCAGCATTTT. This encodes CASSQDGQVYQPQHF.

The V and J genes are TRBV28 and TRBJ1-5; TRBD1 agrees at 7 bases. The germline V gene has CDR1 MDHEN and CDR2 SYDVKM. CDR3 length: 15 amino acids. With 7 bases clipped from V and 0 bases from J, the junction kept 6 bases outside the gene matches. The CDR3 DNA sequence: TGTGCCAGCATCGGGGACAGCTATAGCAATCAGCCCCAGCATTTT. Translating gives CASIGDSYSNQPQHF.

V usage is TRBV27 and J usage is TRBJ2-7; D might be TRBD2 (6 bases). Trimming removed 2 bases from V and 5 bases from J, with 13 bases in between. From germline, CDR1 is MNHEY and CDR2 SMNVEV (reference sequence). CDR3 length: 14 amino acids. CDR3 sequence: CASSLRRDPHEQYF. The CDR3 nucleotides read TGTGCCAGCAGTTTAAGGCGGGATCCCCACGAGCAGTACTTC.

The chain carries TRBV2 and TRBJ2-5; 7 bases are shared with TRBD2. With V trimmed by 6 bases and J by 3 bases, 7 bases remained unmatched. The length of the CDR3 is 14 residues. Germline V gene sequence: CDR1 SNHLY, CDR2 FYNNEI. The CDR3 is CASRSLAGEETQYF. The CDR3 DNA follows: TGTGCCAGCAGATCCCTGGCGGGGGAAGAGACCCAGTACTTC. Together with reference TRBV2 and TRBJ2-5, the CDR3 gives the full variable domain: EPEVTQTPSHQVTQMGQEVILRCVPISNHLYFYWYRQILGQKVEFLVSFYNNEISEKSEIFDDQFSVERPDGSNFTLKIRSTKLEDSAMYFCASRSLAGEETQYFGPGTRLLVL.

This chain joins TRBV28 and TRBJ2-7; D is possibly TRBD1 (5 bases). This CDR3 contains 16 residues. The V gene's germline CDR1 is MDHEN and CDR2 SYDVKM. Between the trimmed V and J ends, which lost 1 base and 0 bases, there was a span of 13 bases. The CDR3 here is CASSLSGQGLSYEQYF. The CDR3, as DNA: TGTGCCAGCAGTTTATCAGGGCAGGGCCTCTCCTACGAGCAGTACTTC.